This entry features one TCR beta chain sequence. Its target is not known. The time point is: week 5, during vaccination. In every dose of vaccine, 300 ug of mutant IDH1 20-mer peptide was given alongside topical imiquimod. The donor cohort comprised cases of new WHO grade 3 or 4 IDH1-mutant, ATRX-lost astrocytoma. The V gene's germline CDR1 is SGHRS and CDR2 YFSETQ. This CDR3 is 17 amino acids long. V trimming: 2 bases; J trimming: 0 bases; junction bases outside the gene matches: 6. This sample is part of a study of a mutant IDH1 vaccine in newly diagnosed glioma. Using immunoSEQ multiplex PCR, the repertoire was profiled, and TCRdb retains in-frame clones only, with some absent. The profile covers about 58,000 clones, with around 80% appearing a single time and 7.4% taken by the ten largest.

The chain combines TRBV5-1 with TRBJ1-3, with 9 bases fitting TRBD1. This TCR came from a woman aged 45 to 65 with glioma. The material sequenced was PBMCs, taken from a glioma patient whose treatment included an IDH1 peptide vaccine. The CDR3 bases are TGCGCCAGCAGCTTCGGGGACAGGGACCCCTCTGGAAACACCATATATTTT. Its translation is CASSFGDRDPSGNTIYF.